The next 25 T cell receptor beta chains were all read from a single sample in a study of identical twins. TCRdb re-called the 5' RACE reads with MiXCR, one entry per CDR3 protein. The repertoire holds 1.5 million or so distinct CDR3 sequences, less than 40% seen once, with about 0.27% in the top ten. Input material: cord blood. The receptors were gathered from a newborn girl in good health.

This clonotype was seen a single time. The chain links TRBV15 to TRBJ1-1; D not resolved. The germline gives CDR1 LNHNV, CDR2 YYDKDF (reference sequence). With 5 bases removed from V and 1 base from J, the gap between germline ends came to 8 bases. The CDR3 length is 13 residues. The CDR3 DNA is TGTGCCACCAGCGACGACTGGAACACTGAAGCTTTCTTT. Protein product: CATSDDWNTEAFF.

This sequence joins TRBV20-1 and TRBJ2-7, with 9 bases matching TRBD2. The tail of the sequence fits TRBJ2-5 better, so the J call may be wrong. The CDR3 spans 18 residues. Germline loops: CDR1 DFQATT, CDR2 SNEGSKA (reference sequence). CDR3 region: CSARVVSMTSGDIRTQYF. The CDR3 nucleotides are TGCAGTGCTAGAGTCGTTTCTATGACTAGCGGCGATATCAGGACCCAGTACTTC.

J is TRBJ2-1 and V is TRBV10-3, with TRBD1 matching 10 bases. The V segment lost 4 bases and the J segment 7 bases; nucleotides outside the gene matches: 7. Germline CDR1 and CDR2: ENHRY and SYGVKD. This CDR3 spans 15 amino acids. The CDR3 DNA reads TGTGCCATCAGTGGACAGGGGGCGAATAGGAATGAGCAGTTCTTC. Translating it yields CAISGQGANRNEQFF.

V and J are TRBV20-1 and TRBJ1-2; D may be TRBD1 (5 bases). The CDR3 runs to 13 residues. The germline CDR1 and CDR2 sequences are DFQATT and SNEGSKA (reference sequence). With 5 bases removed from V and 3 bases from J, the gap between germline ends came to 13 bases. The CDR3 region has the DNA TGCAGTGCTCGAACAGCGGGGGACTATGGCTACACCTTC. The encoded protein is CSARTAGDYGYTF.

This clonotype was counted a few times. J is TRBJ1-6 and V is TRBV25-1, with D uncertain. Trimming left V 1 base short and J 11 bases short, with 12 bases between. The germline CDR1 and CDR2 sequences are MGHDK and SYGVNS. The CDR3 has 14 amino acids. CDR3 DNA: TGTGCCAGCAGTGAATGGGCGGGGATGGCACCCCTCCACTTT. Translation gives CASSEWAGMAPLHF.

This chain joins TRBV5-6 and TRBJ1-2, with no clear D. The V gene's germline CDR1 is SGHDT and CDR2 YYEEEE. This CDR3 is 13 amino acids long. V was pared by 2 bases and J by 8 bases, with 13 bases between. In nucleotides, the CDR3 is TGTGCCAGCAGCTTAGAAGTCCCGGGGGGCTACACCTTC. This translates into CASSLEVPGGYTF.

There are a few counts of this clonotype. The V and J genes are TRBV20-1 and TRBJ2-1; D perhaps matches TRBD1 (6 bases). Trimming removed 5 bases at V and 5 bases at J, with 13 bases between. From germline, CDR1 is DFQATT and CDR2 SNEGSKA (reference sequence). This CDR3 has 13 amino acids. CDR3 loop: CSAETGTNNEQFF. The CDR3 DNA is TGCAGTGCTGAGACCGGGACAAACAATGAGCAGTTCTTC.

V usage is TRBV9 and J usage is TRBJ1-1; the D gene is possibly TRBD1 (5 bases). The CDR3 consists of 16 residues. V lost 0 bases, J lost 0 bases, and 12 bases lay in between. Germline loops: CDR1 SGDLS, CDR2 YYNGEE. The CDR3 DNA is TGTGCCAGCAGCGTAGCCTCGGGACCCTTGAACACTGAAGCTTTCTTT. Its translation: CASSVASGPLNTEAFF.

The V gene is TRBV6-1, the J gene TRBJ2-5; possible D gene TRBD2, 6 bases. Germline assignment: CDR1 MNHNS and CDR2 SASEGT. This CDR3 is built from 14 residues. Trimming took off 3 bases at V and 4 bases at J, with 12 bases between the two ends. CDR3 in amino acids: CASSEGLAVETQYF. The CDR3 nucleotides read TGTGCCAGCAGTGAGGGACTTGCGGTAGAGACCCAGTACTTC.

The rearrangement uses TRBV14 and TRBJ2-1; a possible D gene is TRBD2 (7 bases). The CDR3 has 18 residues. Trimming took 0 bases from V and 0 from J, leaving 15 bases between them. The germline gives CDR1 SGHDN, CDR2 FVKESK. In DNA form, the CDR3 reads TGTGCCAGCAGCCAAGATCAATGGGAGGGGGGCTCCTACAATGAGCAGTTCTTC. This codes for CASSQDQWEGGSYNEQFF.

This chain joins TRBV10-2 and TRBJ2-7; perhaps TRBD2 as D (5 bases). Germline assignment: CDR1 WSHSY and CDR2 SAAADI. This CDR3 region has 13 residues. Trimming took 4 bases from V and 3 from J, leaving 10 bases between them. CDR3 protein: CASSAGLNYEQYF. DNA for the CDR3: TGCGCCAGCAGTGCGGGATTGAACTACGAGCAGTACTTC.

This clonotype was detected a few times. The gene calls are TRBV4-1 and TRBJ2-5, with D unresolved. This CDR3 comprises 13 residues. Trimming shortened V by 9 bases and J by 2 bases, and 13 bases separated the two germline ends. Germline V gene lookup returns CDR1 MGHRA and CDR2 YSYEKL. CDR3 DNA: TGCGCCAGTGCTCGGGTTGTGCAAGAGACCCAGTACTTC. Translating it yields CASARVVQETQYF.

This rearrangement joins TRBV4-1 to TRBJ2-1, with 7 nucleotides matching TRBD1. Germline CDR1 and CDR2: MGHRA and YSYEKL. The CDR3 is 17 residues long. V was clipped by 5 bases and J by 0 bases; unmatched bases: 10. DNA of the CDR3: TGCGCCAGCAGCGCATACTCGACAGGGAGCTCCTACAATGAGCAGTTCTTC. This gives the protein CASSAYSTGSSYNEQFF.

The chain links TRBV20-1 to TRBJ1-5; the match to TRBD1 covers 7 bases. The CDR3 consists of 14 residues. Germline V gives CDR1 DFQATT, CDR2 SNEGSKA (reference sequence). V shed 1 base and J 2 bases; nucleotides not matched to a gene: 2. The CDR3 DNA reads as TGCAGTGCTAGAGCTGGACAGGGCAATCAGCCCCAGCATTTT. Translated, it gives CSARAGQGNQPQHF.

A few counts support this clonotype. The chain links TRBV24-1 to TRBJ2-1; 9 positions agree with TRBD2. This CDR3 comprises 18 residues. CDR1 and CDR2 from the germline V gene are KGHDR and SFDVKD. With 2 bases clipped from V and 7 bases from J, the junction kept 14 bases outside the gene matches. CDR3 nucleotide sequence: TGTGCCACCAGTGATTCCCTGCCTAATAGCGGGGGATGGAATGAGCAGTTCTTC. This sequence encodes CATSDSLPNSGGWNEQFF.

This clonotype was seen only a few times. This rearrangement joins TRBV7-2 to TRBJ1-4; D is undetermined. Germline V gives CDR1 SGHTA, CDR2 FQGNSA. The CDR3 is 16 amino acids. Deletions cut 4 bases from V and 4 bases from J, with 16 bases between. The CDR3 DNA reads TGTGCCAGCAGCTCTTATCTACGGAAGGGTAATGAAAAACTGTTTTTT. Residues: CASSSYLRKGNEKLFF.

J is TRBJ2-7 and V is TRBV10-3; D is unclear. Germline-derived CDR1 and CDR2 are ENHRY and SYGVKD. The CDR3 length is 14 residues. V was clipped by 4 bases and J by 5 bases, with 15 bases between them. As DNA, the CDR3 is TGTGCCATCAGTGGGTCGGGTTACCTTAACGAGCAGTACTTC. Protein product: CAISGSGYLNEQYF.

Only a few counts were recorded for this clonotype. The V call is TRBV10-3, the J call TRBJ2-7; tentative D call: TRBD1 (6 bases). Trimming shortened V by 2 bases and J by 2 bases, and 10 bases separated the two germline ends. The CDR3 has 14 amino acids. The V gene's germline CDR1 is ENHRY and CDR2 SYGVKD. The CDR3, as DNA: TGTGCCATCAGTGAGCCGGGACATACCTACGAGCAGTACTTC. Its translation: CAISEPGHTYEQYF.

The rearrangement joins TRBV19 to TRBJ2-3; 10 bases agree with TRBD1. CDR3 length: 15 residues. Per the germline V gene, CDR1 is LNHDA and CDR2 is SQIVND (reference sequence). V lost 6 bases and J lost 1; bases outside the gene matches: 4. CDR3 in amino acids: CASSYDRGRTDTQYF. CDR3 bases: TGTGCCAGTAGCTATGACAGGGGGCGCACAGATACGCAGTATTTT.

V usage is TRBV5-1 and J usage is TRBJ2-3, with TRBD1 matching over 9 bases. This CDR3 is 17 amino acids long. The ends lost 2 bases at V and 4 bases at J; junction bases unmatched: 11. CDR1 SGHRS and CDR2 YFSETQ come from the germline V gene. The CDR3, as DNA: TGCGCCAGCAGCTTTCTAGACAGGGGGACGAGGGCAGATACGCAGTATTTT. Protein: CASSFLDRGTRADTQYF.

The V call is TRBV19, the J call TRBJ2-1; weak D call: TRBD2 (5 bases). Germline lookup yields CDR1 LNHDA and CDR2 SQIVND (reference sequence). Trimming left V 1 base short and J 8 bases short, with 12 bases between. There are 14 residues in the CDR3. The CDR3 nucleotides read TGTGCCAGTAGTATAGCGGGATCGGCCCATGAGCAGTTCTTC. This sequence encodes CASSIAGSAHEQFF.

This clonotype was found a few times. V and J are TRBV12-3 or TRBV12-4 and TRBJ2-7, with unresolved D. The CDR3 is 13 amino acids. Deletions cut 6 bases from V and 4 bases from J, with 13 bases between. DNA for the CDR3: TGTGCCAGCAGGGCGACATCTAGATACGAGCAGTACTTC. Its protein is CASRATSRYEQYF.

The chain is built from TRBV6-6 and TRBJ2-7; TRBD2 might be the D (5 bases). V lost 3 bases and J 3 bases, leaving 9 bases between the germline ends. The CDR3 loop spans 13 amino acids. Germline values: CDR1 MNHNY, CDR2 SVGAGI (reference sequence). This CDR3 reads CASSYWEYYEQYF. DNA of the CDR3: TGTGCCAGCAGTTATTGGGAGTACTACGAGCAGTACTTC.

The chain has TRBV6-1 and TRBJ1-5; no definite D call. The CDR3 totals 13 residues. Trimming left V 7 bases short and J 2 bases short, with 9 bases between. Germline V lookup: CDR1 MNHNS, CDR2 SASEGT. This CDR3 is CASMRFGNQPQHF. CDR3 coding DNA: TGTGCCAGCATGCGATTCGGCAATCAGCCCCAGCATTTT.

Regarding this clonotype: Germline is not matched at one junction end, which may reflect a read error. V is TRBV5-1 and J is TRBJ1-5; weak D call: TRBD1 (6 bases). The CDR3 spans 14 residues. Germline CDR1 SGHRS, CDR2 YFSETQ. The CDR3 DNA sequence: TGCGCCAGCAGCCCCAGGGGAGGCAATCGGCCCCAGCATTTT. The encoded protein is CASSPRGGNRPQHF.